This passage covers 30 T cell receptor beta chains from one sample sequenced in a study of blood T cells in healthy people across ages. The use of a sample-barcoded 5' primer and a J-beta primer mix characterized a second PCR of roughly 6 to 11 cycles. MiXCR was run by TCRdb on the 5' RACE reads, yielding one entry per CDR3 protein. The table lists approximately 1.5 million distinct CDR3 sequences, 30% to 40% of them singletons, with roughly 10% in the top ten. The specimen sequenced was blood. These receptors all stem from a woman aged 25 to 45 in good health.

This clonotype occurred a few times. The V call is TRBV7-9, the J call TRBJ1-1; a weak D match, TRBD1 (6 bases). The CDR3 is 14 amino acids. V lost 8 bases and J 5 bases, leaving 18 bases between the germline ends. Germline V CDR1 and CDR2: SEHNR, FQNEAQ (reference sequence). CDR3: CASAVGGSRTEAFF. The CDR3 DNA reads TGTGCCAGCGCTGTAGGGGGTAGTAGGACTGAAGCTTTCTTT.

This clonotype has at least ten counts. The chain employs TRBV12-3 or TRBV12-4 and TRBJ2-1; 8 nucleotides match TRBD2. The trim removed 7 bases at V and 10 bases at J, leaving 12 bases unmatched. CDR3 length: 14 residues. This chain's CDR3 is CASMVPGGPGEQFF. Written as DNA, the CDR3 is TGTGCCAGCATGGTCCCGGGGGGGCCGGGGGAGCAGTTCTTC.

Details on this clonotype: This could be a read error, since a much larger clone is one nucleotide away. The V gene is TRBV4-1, the J gene TRBJ2-7; 11 nucleotides line up with TRBD2. CDR3 length equals 16 residues. Germline values: CDR1 MGHRA, CDR2 YSYEKL. The J segment lost 0 bases and the V segment lost 7 bases, leaving 8 bases of the junction unmatched. CDR3 nucleotides: TGCGCCAGCAACCAGGCTACTAGCGGGAGCTCCTACGAGCAGTACTTC. Protein product: CASNQATSGSSYEQYF.

Here the CDR3 reads CASTATRGQRNYGYTF. DNA of the CDR3: TGTGCCAGCACCGCCACGAGGGGACAGAGAAACTATGGCTACACCTTC. The chain has TRBV27 and TRBJ1-2, with TRBD1 matching 7 bases. The CDR3 sequence is 16 residues long. The V segment lost 7 bases and the J segment 2 bases; nucleotides outside the gene matches: 13. The germline V gene encodes CDR1 MNHEY and CDR2 SMNVEV (reference sequence).

This clonotype was counted only a few times. The chain is built from TRBV5-1 and TRBJ2-1, with 9 bases that match TRBD1. Trimming cost V 6 bases and J 11 bases; bases outside gene matches: 18. Germline V CDR1 and CDR2: SGHRS, YFSETQ. There are 16 residues in the CDR3. The CDR3 region is CASKQTGGLGWGKQFF. The CDR3 bases are TGCGCCAGCAAACAGACAGGGGGTTTAGGATGGGGTAAGCAGTTCTTC.

The chain carries TRBV4-2 and TRBJ2-7, with a weak D call TRBD2 (5 bases). The germline gives CDR1 LGHNA, CDR2 YNFKEQ. Trimming cost V 0 bases and J 3 bases, with 12 bases left between them. The CDR3 contains 15 residues. The DNA of the CDR3 is TGTGCCAGCAGCCAAGAGGAACGGAGCGGCTACGAGCAGTACTTC. Translation gives CASSQEERSGYEQYF.

This clonotype turned up a few times. The chain combines TRBV6-5 with TRBJ2-1; D unclear. Germline CDR1 MNHEY, CDR2 SVGAGI. This CDR3 comprises 12 residues. V lost 6 bases to trimming and J lost 6 bases, with 9 bases between them. This CDR3 reads CASSSPPNEQFF. Written as DNA, the CDR3 is TGTGCCAGCAGCTCCCCTCCCAATGAGCAGTTCTTC.

The V and J genes are TRBV6-5 and TRBJ1-2; TRBD1 might be the D (5 bases). Germline-derived CDR1 and CDR2 are MNHEY and SVGAGI. V shed 6 bases and J shed 7 bases, with 15 bases lying between them. This CDR3 spans 13 amino acids. The CDR3 reads CASSPSRQGGYTF. CDR3 sequence (DNA): TGTGCCAGCAGCCCTTCCCGGCAGGGTGGCTACACCTTC.

This chain connects TRBV7-9 to TRBJ2-2; D not certain. This CDR3 comprises 13 residues. V was shortened by 5 bases and J by 3 bases, with 7 bases between the two germline ends. The germline gives CDR1 SEHNR, CDR2 FQNEAQ (reference sequence). The CDR3 DNA is TGTGCCAGCAGCGTGATATACACCGGGGAGCTGTTTTTT. This gives the protein CASSVIYTGELFF.

This clonotype was counted between two and nine times. This chain uses TRBV7-6 with TRBJ2-2; 7 nucleotides line up with TRBD1. Germline-derived CDR1 and CDR2 are SGHVS and FNYEAQ. CDR3 length: 16 residues. V dropped 1 base and J dropped 5; count of bases not matched to a gene: 7. The CDR3 DNA reads TGTGCCAGCAGCTTAGTACAGGGGTATAGTACCGGGGAGCTGTTTTTT. Amino acids: CASSLVQGYSTGELFF.

This clonotype was seen repeatedly, ten times or more. This chain joins TRBV6-5 and TRBJ2-3; the D is unclear. Trimming stripped 6 bases from V and 5 bases from J, with 15 bases between. The CDR3 sequence is 14 residues long. Germline V gene data show CDR1 as MNHEY and CDR2 as SVGAGI. In DNA form, the CDR3 reads TGTGCCAGCAGCGCTACGTCTTGGAAAGATACGCAGTATTTT. It is translated as CASSATSWKDTQYF.

In this sample, this clonotype turned up a few times. The chain joins TRBV5-5 to TRBJ1-2; the match to TRBD1 covers 9 bases. CDR3 length: 15 residues. Germline-derived CDR1 and CDR2 are SGHKS and YYEKEE (reference sequence). V dropped 4 bases and J dropped 5; count of bases not matched to a gene: 9. CDR3 in amino acids: CASSLYDRGNYGYTF. CDR3 bases: TGTGCCAGCAGCCTCTACGACAGGGGGAATTATGGCTACACCTTC.

This sequence joins TRBV27 and TRBJ2-6, with D hard to call. Trimming stripped 6 bases from V and 3 bases from J, with 6 bases between. In germline, CDR1 is MNHEY, CDR2 SMNVEV (reference sequence). The CDR3 is 13 amino acids. The CDR3 reads CASRPLGANVLTF. The CDR3 nucleotides are TGTGCCAGCAGACCGCTTGGGGCCAACGTCCTGACTTTC.

The V call is TRBV5-1, the J call TRBJ2-3; 9 nucleotides agree with TRBD2. The CDR3 totals 16 residues. Germline CDR1 SGHRS, CDR2 YFSETQ. V was clipped by 2 bases and J by 6 bases; unmatched bases: 10. In DNA form, the CDR3 reads TGCGCCAGCAGCTTTCCTCGTGCGGGGGGGCAGGATACGCAGTATTTT. This encodes CASSFPRAGGQDTQYF.

The V gene is TRBV20-1, the J gene TRBJ2-7, with D perhaps TRBD2 (5 bases). Germline V gene lookup returns CDR1 DFQATT and CDR2 SNEGSKA (reference sequence). V lost 6 bases to trimming and J lost 2 bases, with 20 bases between them. This CDR3 is built from 15 residues. CDR3 region: CSASREGYLAYEQYF. In DNA, the CDR3 is TGCAGTGCAAGTCGAGAGGGATACCTTGCCTACGAGCAGTACTTC.

This clonotype was seen just once. V and J are TRBV5-1 and TRBJ2-3, with unresolved D. Between the trimmed V and J ends, which lost 3 bases and 4 bases, there was a span of 6 bases. There are 12 residues in the CDR3. CDR1 is SGHRS and CDR2 is YFSETQ in the germline V gene. CDR3 sequence: CASSSDPDTQYF. In nucleotides, the CDR3 is TGCGCCAGCAGCTCCGACCCAGATACGCAGTATTTT. Filled out from reference TRBV5-1 and TRBJ2-3, the complete variable domain reads KAGVTQTPRYLIKTRGQQVTLSCSPISGHRSVSWYQQTPGQGLQFLFEYFSETQRNKGNFPGRFSGRQFSNSRSEMNVSTLELGDSALYLCASSSDPDTQYFGPGTRLTVL.

The rearrangement uses TRBV7-9 and TRBJ1-2; D gene uncertain. Trimming pared 1 base from V and 5 bases from J, leaving 11 bases between. CDR3 length equals 14 residues. The germline V gene has CDR1 SEHNR and CDR2 FQNEAQ (reference sequence). This chain's CDR3 is CASSLVGQLYGYTF. The DNA of the CDR3 is TGTGCCAGCAGCTTAGTCGGCCAGCTTTATGGCTACACCTTC.

The rearrangement joins TRBV28 to TRBJ1-2; weak D call: TRBD1 (6 bases). Between the trimmed V and J ends, which lost 7 bases and 1 base, there was a span of 16 bases. Germline-derived CDR1 and CDR2 are MDHEN and SYDVKM. There are 15 residues in the CDR3. CDR3 in amino acids: CASNPRRGFNYGYTF. CDR3 sequence (DNA): TGTGCCAGCAATCCCCGGAGGGGGTTTAACTATGGCTACACCTTC.

This clonotype was counted a few times. V gene TRBV29-1 combines with J gene TRBJ1-2; D gene uncertain. The germline V gene has CDR1 SQVTM and CDR2 ANQGSEA. The CDR3 sequence is 8 residues long. The V gene lost 6 bases and the J gene lost 7 bases, with 3 bases spanning the gap. The CDR3 here is CSVSGYTF. CDR3 in DNA: TGCAGCGTAAGTGGCTACACCTTC.

This rearrangement joins TRBV20-1 to TRBJ2-7; weak D call: TRBD2 (5 bases). Germline V gene data show CDR1 as DFQATT and CDR2 as SNEGSKA (reference sequence). Trimming left V 4 bases short and J 5 bases short, with 18 bases between. The CDR3 contains 14 residues. The CDR3: CSATAESRRNEQYF. CDR3 nucleotides: TGCAGTGCTACAGCGGAGTCCCGCCGGAACGAGCAGTACTTC.

This clonotype was detected a few times. The rearrangement joins TRBV27 to TRBJ1-1; D is perhaps TRBD1 (6 bases). The CDR3 consists of 13 residues. Germline CDR1 is MNHEY and CDR2 is SMNVEV (reference sequence). Trimming stripped 1 base from V and 5 bases from J, with 8 bases between. CDR3 loop: CASSLFRGTEAFF. In DNA, the CDR3 is TGTGCCAGCAGTTTATTCAGGGGAACTGAAGCTTTCTTT.

The chain carries TRBV6-1 and TRBJ2-7; maybe TRBD2 (6 bases). Germline CDR1 and CDR2: MNHNS and SASEGT. The length of the CDR3 is 13 residues. V was trimmed by 2 bases and J by 5 bases, leaving 10 bases between them. The CDR3 coding sequence is TGTGCCAGCAGTGAAACTAGCATTCACGAGCAGTACTTC. This translates into CASSETSIHEQYF.

This clonotype occurred a few times. The rearrangement links TRBV5-5 to TRBJ2-3, with D tentatively TRBD1 (5 bases). With 4 bases removed from V and 2 bases from J, the gap between germline ends came to 14 bases. The length of the CDR3 is 15 residues. The germline CDR1 and CDR2 sequences are SGHKS and YYEKEE (reference sequence). The CDR3 spells CASSQLAGHTDTQYF. For the CDR3, the DNA is TGTGCCAGCAGCCAACTGGCAGGACACACAGATACGCAGTATTTT.

The rearrangement uses TRBV20-1 and TRBJ2-5, with D possibly TRBD1 on 5 matching bases. Germline CDR1 reads DFQATT; CDR2 reads SNEGSKA (reference sequence). Trimming pared 0 bases from V and 4 bases from J, leaving 9 bases between. The CDR3 spans 13 residues. The CDR3 DNA reads TGCAGTGCTAGAGAGACAGTTCGAGAGACCCAGTACTTC. It is translated as CSARETVRETQYF.

Remarks on this clonotype: A much larger clone differs by one base, so this may be a read error. The chain uses TRBV29-1 and TRBJ2-1, with 9 bases fitting TRBD2. Germline values: CDR1 SQVTM, CDR2 ANQGSEA. The CDR3 is 15 residues long. CDR3 amino acids: CSVVAGEASYSEQFF. CDR3 in DNA: TGCAGCGTAGTAGCGGGAGAGGCCTCCTACAGTGAGCAGTTCTTC.

CDR3: CASSTSGTGGIGYTF. The CDR3 nucleotides are TGTGCCAGCAGTACGTCCGGGACAGGGGGTATTGGCTACACCTTC. V is TRBV28 and J is TRBJ1-2; 11 bases are a match to TRBD1. CDR3 length: 15 residues. Looked up from germline, CDR1 is MDHEN and CDR2 is SYDVKM. V lost 5 bases to trimming and J lost 7 bases; unmatched junction nucleotides: 9.

This clonotype has only a few counts. The rearrangement uses TRBV5-1 and TRBJ2-7; D is tentatively TRBD1 or TRBD2 (5 bases each). V gave up 3 bases and J gave up 7 bases, with 23 bases separating them. Looked up from germline, CDR1 is SGHRS and CDR2 is YFSETQ. The CDR3 spans 16 residues. CDR3 nucleotide sequence: TGCGCCAGCAGCTCCAAAACCGACGGGGCTTTGAGGGAGCAGTACTTC. This codes for CASSSKTDGALREQYF. Looking up the rest from reference TRBV5-1 and TRBJ2-7 gives the full variable domain: KAGVTQTPRYLIKTRGQQVTLSCSPISGHRSVSWYQQTPGQGLQFLFEYFSETQRNKGNFPGRFSGRQFSNSRSEMNVSTLELGDSALYLCASSSKTDGALREQYFGPGTRLTVT.

The J gene is TRBJ1-1, the V gene TRBV4-1; tentatively, D is TRBD1 (6 bases). There are 14 residues in the CDR3. Germline V gene data show CDR1 as MGHRA and CDR2 as YSYEKL. Trimming stripped 6 bases from V and 3 bases from J, with 14 bases between. The CDR3 DNA is TGCGCCAGCAGGTCCTACGGGGGGCACACTGAAGCTTTCTTT. Protein: CASRSYGGHTEAFF.

Worth noting for this clonotype: The junction does not match germline at one end; this may be a read error. The V gene is TRBV20-1, the J gene TRBJ2-2; D might be TRBD1 or TRBD2, each matching 6 bases. Germline values: CDR1 DFQATT, CDR2 SNEGSKA (reference sequence). The CDR3 extends over 16 amino acids. CDR3 DNA sequence: TGCAGTGCTCGTCACTCCGGGGGCCGGAGAACCGGGGAGCCGTTTTTT. Translation gives CSARHSGGRRTGEPFF.

This rearrangement joins TRBV12-3 or TRBV12-4 to TRBJ2-1; 8 nucleotides agree with TRBD2. The CDR3 contains 12 residues. The V segment lost 8 bases and the J segment 8 bases; nucleotides outside the gene matches: 5. The CDR3 is CASGREGYEQFF. Written as DNA, the CDR3 is TGTGCCAGCGGTCGGGAGGGCTATGAGCAGTTCTTC.